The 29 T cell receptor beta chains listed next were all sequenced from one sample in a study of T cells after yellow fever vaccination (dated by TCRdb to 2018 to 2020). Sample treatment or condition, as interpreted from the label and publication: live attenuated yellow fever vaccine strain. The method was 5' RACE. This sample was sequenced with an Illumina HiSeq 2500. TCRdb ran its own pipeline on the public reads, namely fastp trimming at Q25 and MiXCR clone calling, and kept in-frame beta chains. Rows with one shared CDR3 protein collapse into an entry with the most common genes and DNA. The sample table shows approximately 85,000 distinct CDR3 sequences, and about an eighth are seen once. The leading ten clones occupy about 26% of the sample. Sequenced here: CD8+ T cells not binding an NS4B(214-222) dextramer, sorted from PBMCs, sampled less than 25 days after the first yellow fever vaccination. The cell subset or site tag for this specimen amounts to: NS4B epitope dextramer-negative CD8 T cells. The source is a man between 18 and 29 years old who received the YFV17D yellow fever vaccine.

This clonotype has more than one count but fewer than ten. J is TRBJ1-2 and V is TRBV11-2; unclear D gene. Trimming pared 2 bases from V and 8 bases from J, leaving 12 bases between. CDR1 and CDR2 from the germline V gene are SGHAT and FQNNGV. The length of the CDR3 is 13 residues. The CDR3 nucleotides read TGTGCCAGCAGCTTACTCCCAACGGAAGGCTACACCTTC. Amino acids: CASSLLPTEGYTF.

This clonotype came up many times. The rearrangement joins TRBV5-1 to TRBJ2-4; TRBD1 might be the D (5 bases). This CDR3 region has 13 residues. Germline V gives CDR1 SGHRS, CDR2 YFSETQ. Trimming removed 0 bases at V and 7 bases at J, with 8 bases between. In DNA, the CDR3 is TGCGCCAGCAGCTTGGACGCAGGGAACATTCAGTACTTC. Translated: CASSLDAGNIQYF.

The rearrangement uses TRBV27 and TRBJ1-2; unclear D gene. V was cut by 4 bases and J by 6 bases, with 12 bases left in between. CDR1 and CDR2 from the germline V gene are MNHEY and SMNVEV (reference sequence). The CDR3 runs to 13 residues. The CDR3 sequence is CASSWPGGHGYTF. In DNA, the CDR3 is TGTGCCAGCAGTTGGCCAGGAGGGCATGGCTACACCTTC.

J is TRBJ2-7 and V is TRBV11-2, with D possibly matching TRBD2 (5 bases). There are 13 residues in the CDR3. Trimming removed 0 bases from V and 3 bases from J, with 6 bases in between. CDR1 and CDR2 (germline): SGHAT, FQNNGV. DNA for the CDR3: TGTGCCAGCAGCTTAGAGGCGGGCTACGAGCAGTACTTC. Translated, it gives CASSLEAGYEQYF.

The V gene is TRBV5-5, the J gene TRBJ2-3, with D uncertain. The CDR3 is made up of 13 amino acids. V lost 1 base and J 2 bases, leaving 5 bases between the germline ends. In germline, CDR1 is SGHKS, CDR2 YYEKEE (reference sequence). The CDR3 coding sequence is TGTGCCAGCAGCTTGTTGCCCACAGATACGCAGTATTTT. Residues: CASSLLPTDTQYF. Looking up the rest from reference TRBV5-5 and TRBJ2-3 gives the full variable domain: DAGVTQSPTHLIKTRGQQVTLRCSPISGHKSVSWYQQVLGQGPQFIFQYYEKEERGRGNFPDRFSARQFPNYSSELNVNALLLGDSALYLCASSLLPTDTQYFGPGTRLTVL.

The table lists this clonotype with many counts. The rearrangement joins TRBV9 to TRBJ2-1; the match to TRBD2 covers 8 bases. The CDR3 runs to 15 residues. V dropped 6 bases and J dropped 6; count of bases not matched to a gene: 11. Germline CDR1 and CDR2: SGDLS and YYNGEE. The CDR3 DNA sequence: TGTGCCAGCACCCTCGGGGGGGACTTAACCAATGAGCAGTTCTTC. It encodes CASTLGGDLTNEQFF. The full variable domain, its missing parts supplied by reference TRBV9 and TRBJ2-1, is DSGVTQTPKHLITATGQRVTLRCSPRSGDLSVYWYQQSLDQGLQFLIQYYNGEERAKGNILERFSAQQFPDLHSELNLSSLELGDSALYFCASTLGGDLTNEQFFGPGTRLTVL.

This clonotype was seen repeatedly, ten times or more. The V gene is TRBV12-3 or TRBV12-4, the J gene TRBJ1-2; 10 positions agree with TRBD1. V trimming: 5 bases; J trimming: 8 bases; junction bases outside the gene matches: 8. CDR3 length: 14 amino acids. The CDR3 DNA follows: TGTGCCAGCAGTCTGACAGGGGGCAGCTGGGGCTACACCTTC. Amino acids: CASSLTGGSWGYTF.

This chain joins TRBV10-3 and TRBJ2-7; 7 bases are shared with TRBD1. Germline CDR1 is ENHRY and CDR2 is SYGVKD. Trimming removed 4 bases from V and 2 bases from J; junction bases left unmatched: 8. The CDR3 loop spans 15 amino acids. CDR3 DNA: TGTGCCATCAGTGTGGCCGGGACAGCTACCTACGAGCAGTACTTC. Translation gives CAISVAGTATYEQYF.

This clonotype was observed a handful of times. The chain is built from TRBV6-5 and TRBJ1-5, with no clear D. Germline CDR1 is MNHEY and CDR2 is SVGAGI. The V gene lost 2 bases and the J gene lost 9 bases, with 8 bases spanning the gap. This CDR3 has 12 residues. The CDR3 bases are TGTGCCAGCAGTTACCCCGAGGGGCCCCAGCATTTT. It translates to CASSYPEGPQHF.

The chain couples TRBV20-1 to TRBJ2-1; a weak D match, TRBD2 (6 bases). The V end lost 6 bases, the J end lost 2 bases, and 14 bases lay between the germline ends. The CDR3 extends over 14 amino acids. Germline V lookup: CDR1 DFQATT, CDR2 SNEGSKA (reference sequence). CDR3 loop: CSAPPRGTYNEQFF. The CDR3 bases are TGCAGTGCGCCCCCCCGGGGGACCTACAATGAGCAGTTCTTC.

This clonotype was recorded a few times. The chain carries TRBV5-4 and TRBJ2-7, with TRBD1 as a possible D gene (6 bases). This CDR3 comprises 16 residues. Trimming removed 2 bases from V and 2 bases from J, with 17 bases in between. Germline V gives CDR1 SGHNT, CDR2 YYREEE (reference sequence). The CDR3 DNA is TGTGCCAGCAGCTTTCGGCACTCGACAGGTCCCTACGAGCAGTACGTC. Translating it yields CASSFRHSTGPYEQYV.

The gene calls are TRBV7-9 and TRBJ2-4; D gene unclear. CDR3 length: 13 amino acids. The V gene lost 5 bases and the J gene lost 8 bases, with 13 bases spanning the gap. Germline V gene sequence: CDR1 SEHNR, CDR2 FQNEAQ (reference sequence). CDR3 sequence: CASSPIFRDIQYF. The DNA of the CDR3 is TGTGCCAGCAGCCCGATATTTAGAGACATTCAGTACTTC.

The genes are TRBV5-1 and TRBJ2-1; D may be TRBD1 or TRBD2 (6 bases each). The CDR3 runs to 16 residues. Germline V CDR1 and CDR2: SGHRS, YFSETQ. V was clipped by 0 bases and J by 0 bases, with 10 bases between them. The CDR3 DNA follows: TGCGCCAGCAGCTTGGTTGGGGGGCCCTCCTACAATGAGCAGTTCTTC. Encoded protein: CASSLVGGPSYNEQFF.

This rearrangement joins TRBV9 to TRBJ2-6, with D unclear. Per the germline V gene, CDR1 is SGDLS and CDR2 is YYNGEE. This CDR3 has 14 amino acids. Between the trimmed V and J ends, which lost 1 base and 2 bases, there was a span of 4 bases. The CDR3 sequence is CASSVLTGANVLTF. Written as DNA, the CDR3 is TGTGCCAGCAGCGTATTAACTGGGGCCAACGTCCTGACTTTC. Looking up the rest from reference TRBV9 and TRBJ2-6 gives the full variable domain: DSGVTQTPKHLITATGQRVTLRCSPRSGDLSVYWYQQSLDQGLQFLIQYYNGEERAKGNILERFSAQQFPDLHSELNLSSLELGDSALYFCASSVLTGANVLTFGAGSRLTVL.

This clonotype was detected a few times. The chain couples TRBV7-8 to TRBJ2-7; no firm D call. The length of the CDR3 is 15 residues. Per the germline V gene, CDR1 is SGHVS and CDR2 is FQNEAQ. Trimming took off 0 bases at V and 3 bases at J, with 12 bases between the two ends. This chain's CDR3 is CASSLAPAVIYEQYV. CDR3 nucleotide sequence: TGTGCCAGCAGCTTAGCGCCGGCAGTTATCTACGAGCAGTACGTC.

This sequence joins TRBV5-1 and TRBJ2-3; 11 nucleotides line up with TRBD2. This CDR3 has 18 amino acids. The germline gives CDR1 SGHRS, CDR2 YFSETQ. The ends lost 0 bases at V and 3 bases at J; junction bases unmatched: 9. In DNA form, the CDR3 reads TGCGCCAGCAGCTTGGCCTTAGGACTAGCGGGTGATACAGATACGCAGTATTTT. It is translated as CASSLALGLAGDTDTQYF.

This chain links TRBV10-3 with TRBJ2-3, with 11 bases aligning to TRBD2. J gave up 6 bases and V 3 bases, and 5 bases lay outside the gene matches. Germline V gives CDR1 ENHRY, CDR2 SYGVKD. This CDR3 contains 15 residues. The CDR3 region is CAISDSSGGIDTQYF. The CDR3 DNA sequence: TGTGCCATCAGTGACTCTAGCGGGGGGATTGATACGCAGTATTTT.

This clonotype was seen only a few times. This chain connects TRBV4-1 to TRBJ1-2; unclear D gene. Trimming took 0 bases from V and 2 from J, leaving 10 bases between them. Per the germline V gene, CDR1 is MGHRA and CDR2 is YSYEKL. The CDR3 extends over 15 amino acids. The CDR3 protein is CASSQEGKPNYGYTF. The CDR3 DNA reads TGCGCCAGCAGCCAAGAAGGCAAGCCCAACTATGGCTACACCTTC.

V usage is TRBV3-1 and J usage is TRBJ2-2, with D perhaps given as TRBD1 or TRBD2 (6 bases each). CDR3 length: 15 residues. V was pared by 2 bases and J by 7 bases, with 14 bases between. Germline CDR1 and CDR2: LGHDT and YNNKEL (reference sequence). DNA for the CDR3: TGTGCCAGCAGCCAATTTAACGGGGGCATCGGGGAGCTGTTTTTT. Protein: CASSQFNGGIGELFF.

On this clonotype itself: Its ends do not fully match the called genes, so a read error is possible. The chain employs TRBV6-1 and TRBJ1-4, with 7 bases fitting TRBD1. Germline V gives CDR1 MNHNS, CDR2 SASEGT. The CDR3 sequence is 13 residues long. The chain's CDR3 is CASSEALEVRGVF. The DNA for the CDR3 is TGTGCCAGCAGTGAAGCGCTCGAGGTCAGGGGGGTTTTT.

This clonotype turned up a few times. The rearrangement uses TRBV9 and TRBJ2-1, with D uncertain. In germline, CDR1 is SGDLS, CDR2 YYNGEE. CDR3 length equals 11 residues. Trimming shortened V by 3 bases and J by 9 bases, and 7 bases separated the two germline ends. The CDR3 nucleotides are TGTGCCAGCAGCGGGGGTGCTGAGCAGTTCTTC. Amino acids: CASSGGAEQFF.

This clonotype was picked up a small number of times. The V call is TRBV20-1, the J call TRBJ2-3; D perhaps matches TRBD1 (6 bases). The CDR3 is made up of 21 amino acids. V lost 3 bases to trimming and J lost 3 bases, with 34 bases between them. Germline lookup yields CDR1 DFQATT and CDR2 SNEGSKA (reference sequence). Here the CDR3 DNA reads TGCAGTGCTAGCCCACAATGGGGGCGAAACCATATTTCTAGTAAAACAGATACGCAGTATTTT. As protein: CSASPQWGRNHISSKTDTQYF.

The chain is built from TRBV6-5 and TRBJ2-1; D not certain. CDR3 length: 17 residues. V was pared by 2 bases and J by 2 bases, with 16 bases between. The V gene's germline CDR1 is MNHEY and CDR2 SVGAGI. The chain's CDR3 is CASSYQIDPSAYNEQFF. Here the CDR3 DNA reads TGTGCCAGCAGTTACCAAATAGACCCAAGCGCCTACAATGAGCAGTTCTTC.

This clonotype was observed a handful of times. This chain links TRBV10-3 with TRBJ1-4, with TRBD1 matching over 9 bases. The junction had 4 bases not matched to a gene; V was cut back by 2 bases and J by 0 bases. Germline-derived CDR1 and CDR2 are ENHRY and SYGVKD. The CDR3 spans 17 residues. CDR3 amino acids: CAISEMGQGATNEKLFF. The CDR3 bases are TGTGCCATCAGTGAGATGGGACAGGGCGCAACTAATGAAAAACTGTTTTTT.

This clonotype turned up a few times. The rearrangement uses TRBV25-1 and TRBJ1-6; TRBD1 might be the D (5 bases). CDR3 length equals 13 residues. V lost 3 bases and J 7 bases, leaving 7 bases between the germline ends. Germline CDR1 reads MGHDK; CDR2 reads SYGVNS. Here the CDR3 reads CASSEGLNSPLHF. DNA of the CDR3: TGTGCCAGCAGTGAGGGGCTGAATTCACCCCTCCACTTT.

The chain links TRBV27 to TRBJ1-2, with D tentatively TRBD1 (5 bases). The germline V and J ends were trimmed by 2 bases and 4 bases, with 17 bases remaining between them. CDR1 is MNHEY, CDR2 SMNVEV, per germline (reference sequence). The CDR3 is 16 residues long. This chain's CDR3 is CASSLIGGRLGYGYTF. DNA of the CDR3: TGTGCCAGCAGTTTAATCGGGGGACGGTTAGGCTATGGCTACACCTTC.

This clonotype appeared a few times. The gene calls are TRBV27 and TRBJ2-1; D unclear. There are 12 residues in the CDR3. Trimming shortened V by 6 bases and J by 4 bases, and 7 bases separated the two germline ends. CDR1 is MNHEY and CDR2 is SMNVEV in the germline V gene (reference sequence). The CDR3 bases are TGTGCCAGCAGCTCCCTATACAATGAGCAGTTCTTC. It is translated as CASSSLYNEQFF.

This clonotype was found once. CDR3: CASSRDRATYNEQFF. CDR3 nucleotides: TGTGCCAGCAGTCGCGACAGGGCTACCTACAATGAGCAGTTCTTC. The chain joins TRBV7-6 to TRBJ2-1, with 7 bases lining up with TRBD1. Losses at the gene ends were 6 bases for V and 2 bases for J; bases not matched to a gene: 7. The CDR3 sequence is 15 residues long. Germline CDR1 SGHVS, CDR2 FNYEAQ.

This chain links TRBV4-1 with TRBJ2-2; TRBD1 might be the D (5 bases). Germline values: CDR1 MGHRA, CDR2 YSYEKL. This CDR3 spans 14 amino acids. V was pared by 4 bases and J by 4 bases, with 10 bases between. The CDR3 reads CASSPGHPTGELFF. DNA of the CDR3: TGCGCCAGCAGCCCCGGACACCCCACCGGGGAGCTGTTTTTT.